This section outlines one T cell receptor beta chain sequence together with its context. This clone was found a few times. The antigen it binds to is not known. Base qualities are missing; no much larger clone stands one base away. The data stem from a study of blood T cell repertoires in COVID-19 (dated by TCRdb to the early 2020s). For the study in its entirety: The collaborator samples originated in the United States, Italy and Spain and spanned the acute and convalescent phases of COVID-19. Samples were obtained from the ongoing ImmuneRACE study (first 160 participants) and from 1,000 to 1,500 subjects provided by 6 global collaborators. The sample metadata nearly always contained a de-identified subject ID, COVID-19 status, age in years and sex. HLA class I and class II types, where available, came from metadata supplied by the sample provider rather than from assay-based typing. A freely available public database, intended as a resource for researchers studying the immune response to SARS-CoV-2, is where the repertoires were released. Deeply sampled blood TCRbeta repertoires from subjects exposed to, actively infected with, or recovered from COVID-19 were included in the dataset. The prospective study material was composed of cDNA or gDNA derived from T cells, B-cell-depleted T cells, or PBMCs. Beyond this particular receptor, the publication reports: Clinical and demographic metadata were provided uncurated, with the amount varying by source and participant.

In the prospective study, participants were roughly 18 to 100 years old, resided in 24 geographic areas of the United States, and were enrolled through a virtual design. In the prospective study, participants were assigned to cohorts based on the clinical history participants reported in a screening survey and a study questionnaire. For ImmuneRACE Cohort 3, a participant was defined as recovered based on two consecutive negative NP/OP PCR tests, clearance by a healthcare professional, or resolution of symptoms. In the prospective study, mobile phlebotomists collected whole blood, serum and a nasopharyngeal or oropharyngeal swab from each participant. Over an approximately two-month period, participants in the prospective study had the option of providing additional blood draws and questionnaires. Prospective study blood samples were shipped either frozen or at room temperature before DNA extraction.

Trimming takes 3 bases off V and 7 bases off J; junction bases not matched to a gene: 3. The germline V gene sets CDR1 to KGHSH and CDR2 to LQKENI. The CDR3 measures 12 amino acids from cysteine to phenylalanine. Only the CDR3 DNA is retained, 36 bases long and in frame from the first base. The immunoSEQ Assay, a bias-controlled multiplex PCR, was used to amplify TCRbeta CDR3 regions from genomic DNA. In the authors' own workflow: The number of nucleated cells in each sample was estimated by amplification of reference gene primers within the assay. Sequence reads were collapsed and filtered to measure the absolute abundance of every unique TCRbeta CDR3 rearrangement. For each sample, productive Simpson clonality was calculated as the square root of Simpson's diversity index over productive rearrangements. Sourced from immuneACCESS, this table was stored by TCRdb with only in-frame sequences that have V and J called. A share of the clones is absent; for the studies checked, an unresolved V gene accounts for under half, and the remainder has no known explanation. Clone size and the V and J calls come from that table; the DNA yielded D and trimming. The sample includes 160,000 or so clones, with under 90% observed a single time. In total, the top ten clones hold roughly 3.4% of the sample.

The chain links TRBV18 with TRBJ2-7, with 7 junctional bases fitting TRBD2. What was sequenced was PBMCs or T cells enriched from blood (not recorded which). This clonotype originated in a woman aged 55-69 years who had recovered from COVID-19. The DNA reads TGTGCCAGCTCACCTGGGAGGGGAGAGCAGTACTTC. Its protein is CASSPGRGEQYF.